A single sample is the source of the 4 T cell receptor beta chains below, sequenced in a study of identical twins. TCRdb itself ran the 5' RACE reads through MiXCR, one entry per CDR3 protein. The table includes approximately 490,000 distinct CDR3 sequences, approximately 20% detected once. The same data also went into a second study, on yellow fever vaccine responses in identical twins.

The sequenced sample consisted of CD4+ T cells sorted from blood. Source of these receptors: a woman under 30 in good health.

This chain links TRBV5-1 with TRBJ2-1; 11 positions agree with TRBD1. Germline V lookup: CDR1 SGHRS, CDR2 YFSETQ. The CDR3 has 15 residues. The V segment lost 2 bases and the J segment 6 bases; nucleotides outside the gene matches: 4. For the CDR3, the DNA is TGCGCCAGCAGCTTTACGGGACAGGGGGTCAATGAGCAGTTCTTC. Translated, it gives CASSFTGQGVNEQFF.

This chain joins TRBV12-3 or TRBV12-4 and TRBJ1-4; 8 bases align to TRBD1. CDR3 length: 14 residues. After removal of 6 bases from V and 6 bases from J, the junction contained 6 bases not matched to a gene. CDR3 DNA: TGTGCCAGCAGCCCCAGGGGGCGGGATGAAAAACTGTTTTTT. Encoded protein: CASSPRGRDEKLFF.

The chain uses TRBV27 and TRBJ2-3; 16 bases are a match to TRBD2. Germline-derived CDR1 and CDR2 are MNHEY and SMNVEV (reference sequence). The J segment lost 5 bases and the V segment lost 6 bases, leaving 11 bases of the junction unmatched. This CDR3 region has 18 residues. The CDR3 reads CASRPGLAGGPVRDTQYF. CDR3 in DNA: TGTGCCAGCAGACCGGGACTAGCGGGGGGGCCGGTTCGAGATACGCAGTATTTT.

The V call is TRBV20-1, the J call TRBJ2-2; D is uncertain. This CDR3 has 13 residues. CDR1 is DFQATT, CDR2 SNEGSKA, per germline (reference sequence). V was clipped by 6 bases and J by 2 bases, with 10 bases between them. CDR3 bases: TGCAGTGCCCGGCGCGGCAACACCGGGGAGCTGTTTTTT. Encoded protein: CSARRGNTGELFF.